Listed below are T cell receptor beta chains from one sample, sequenced in a study of blood T cell repertoires in COVID-19. The method was immunoSEQ multiplex PCR; TCRdb's version includes in-frame clones alone and lacks a portion of them. The sample yields roughly 52,000 clones, approximately 88% seen once. The specimen was peripheral blood. The origin of the receptors is a man aged 35-49 years with COVID-19, enrolled during active disease. CDR3s include the opening cysteine and the closing phenylalanine or tryptophan. The D gene is left open where the match is weak. The size of a clone is reported for some rows only, either as once, few or many, or as a class for expanded clones.

>TRBD1|TRBJ1-3|TRBV6-7|.
CARYGTASGNTIYF
TGTGCCAGGTATGGGACAGCGTCTGGAAACACCATATATTTT
>.|TRBJ2-5|TRBV6-1|.
CASSEALQGGYQETQYF
TGTGCCAGCAGTGAAGCGCTCCAGGGCGGTTACCAAGAGACCCAGTACTTC
>.|TRBJ1-1|TRBV28|.
CASSLGRRTEAFF
TGTGCCAGCAGTTTAGGCCGCAGGACTGAAGCTTTCTTT
>TRBD1|TRBJ1-1|TRBV5-1|.
CASSWGTGPMNTEAFF
TGCGCCAGCAGCTGGGGGACAGGTCCCATGAACACTGAAGCTTTCTTT
>.|TRBJ2-1|TRBV14|.
CASSQALIYNEQFF
TGTGCCAGCAGCCAAGCACTGATCTACAATGAGCAGTTCTTC
>TRBD2|TRBJ2-4|TRBV6-2/TRBV6-3|.
CASSYGLAVLAKNIQYF
TGTGCCAGCAGTTATGGGCTAGCGGTCCTAGCCAAAAACATTCAGTACTTC
>TRBD1|TRBJ1-1|TRBV12-3/TRBV12-4|.
CASSLQGIEAFF
TGTGCCAGCAGTCTACAGGGGATCGAAGCTTTCTTT
>TRBD1|TRBJ2-7|TRBV6-1|.
CASSELVTTGIGEQYF
TGTGCCAGCAGTGAACTCGTGACGACAGGGATTGGCGAGCAGTACTTC
>TRBD2|TRBJ2-7|TRBV11-3|.
CASSLGGLEGYEQYF
TGTGCCAGCAGCTTAGGGGGACTAGAGGGCTACGAGCAGTACTTC
>.|TRBJ1-4|TRBV19|.
CASRAAGEKLFF
TGTGCCAGTAGGGCGGCGGGGGAAAAACTGTTTTTT
>TRBD2|TRBJ2-1|TRBV12-5|.
CASGLVAGGLNEQFF
TGTGCTAGTGGTTTGGTAGCGGGGGGGCTTAATGAGCAGTTCTTC
>.|TRBJ2-5|TRBV3-1/TRBV3-2|.
CASSQDDRIGETQYF
TGTGCCAGCAGCCAAGACGACAGGATCGGAGAGACCCAGTACTTC
>TRBD1|TRBJ1-2|TRBV4-1|once
CASSQGTGGYTF
TGCGCCAGCAGCCAAGGGACAGGGGGCTACACCTTC
>.|TRBJ2-5|TRBV7-9|.
CASRRTEQETQYF
TGTGCCAGCAGGAGAACAGAGCAAGAGACCCAGTACTTC
>TRBD2|TRBJ2-3|TRBV5-1|.
CASSLSGTSGSTDTQYF
TGCGCCAGCAGCCTCTCCGGGACTAGCGGGAGCACAGATACGCAGTATTTT
>.|TRBJ2-5|TRBV25-1|.
CASSSSRYQETQYF
TGTGCCAGCAGTTCGTCTAGGTACCAAGAGACCCAGTACTTC
>TRBD1|TRBJ1-2|TRBV6-6|.
CASSLDRAPPGGYTF
TGTGCCAGCAGTCTTGACAGGGCCCCGCCGGGGGGCTACACCTTC
>TRBD1|TRBJ1-3|TRBV28|.
CASSLQGQYGTIYF
TGTGCCAGCAGTTTACAGGGACAGTATGGCACCATATATTTT
>.|TRBJ2-2|TRBV14|.
CASSQEGVYTGELFF
TGTGCCAGCAGCCAAGAGGGAGTCTATACCGGGGAGCTGTTTTTT
>.|TRBJ2-7|TRBV30|.
CAWSVPGSYEQYF
TGTGCCTGGAGTGTTCCAGGATCCTACGAGCAGTACTTC
>TRBD2|TRBJ2-7|TRBV5-1|.
CASSTGTRPHEQYF
TGCGCCAGCAGCACGGGGACTAGACCCCACGAGCAGTACTTC
>.|TRBJ2-1|TRBV18|.
CASSPKQVGGVYNEQFF
TGTGCCAGCTCACCAAAACAGGTCGGGGGAGTCTACAATGAGCAGTTCTTC
>TRBD2|TRBJ2-1|TRBV28|.
CASSSHSSGGEFF
TGTGCCAGCAGTTCTCACTCTAGCGGGGGGGAGTTCTTC
>TRBD2|TRBJ2-7|TRBV6-6|.
CASSGTSGGSYEQYF
TGTGCCAGCAGCGGGACTAGCGGGGGGTCCTACGAGCAGTACTTC
>TRBD1|TRBJ1-2|TRBV3-1/TRBV3-2|.
CASSQETGTYGYTF
TGTGCCAGCAGCCAAGAGACAGGGACCTATGGCTACACCTTC
>.|TRBJ2-1|TRBV5-1|.
CASSPSRLTDYNEQFF
TGCGCCAGCAGCCCCAGCCGCTTGACAGATTACAATGAGCAGTTCTTC
>TRBD1|TRBJ2-7|TRBV2|.
CASNPQGTGKYEQYF
TGTGCCAGCAACCCTCAAGGGACAGGAAAATACGAGCAGTACTTC
>.|TRBJ1-4|TRBV3-1/TRBV3-2|.
CASSQDQMEKLFF
TGTGCCAGCAGCCAAGATCAAATGGAAAAACTGTTTTTT
>TRBD2|TRBJ2-1|TRBV7-9|.
CASSLSGDSYNEQFF
TGTGCCAGCAGCTTAAGCGGGGACTCCTACAATGAGCAGTTCTTC
>.|TRBJ1-4|TRBV10-3|.
CASSRPGGEKLFF
TGTGCCAGCTCCCGTCCCGGAGGGGAAAAACTGTTTTTT
>TRBD2|TRBJ2-2|TRBV2|.
CASSIAGANTGELFF
TGTGCCAGCAGTATAGCGGGGGCGAACACCGGGGAGCTGTTTTTT
>TRBD2|TRBJ2-3|TRBV10-3|.
CAISGRLAGAIDTQYF
TGTGCCATCAGTGGAAGACTAGCGGGGGCCATAGATACGCAGTATTTT
>.|TRBJ1-2|TRBV6-5|.
CASSYGQYGYTF
TGTGCCAGCAGTTACGGGCAATATGGCTACACCTTC
>TRBD1|TRBJ1-4|TRBV6-5|.
CASSTRGSEGELFF
TGTGCCAGCAGTACCAGGGGGTCCGAAGGGGAACTGTTTTTT
>.|TRBJ1-3|TRBV18|.
CASSSNPKTGARGNSGNTIYF
TGTGCCAGCTCATCAAATCCTAAGACAGGCGCTAGGGGAAACTCTGGAAACACCATATATTTT
>TRBD1|TRBJ2-7|TRBV19|.
CASSIYGTVYEQYF
TGTGCCAGTAGTATCTACGGGACAGTGTACGAGCAGTACTTC
>TRBD1|TRBJ1-2|TRBV19|.
CASRPPEGAGSYTF
TGTGCCAGTAGACCCCCCGAGGGGGCAGGCAGCTACACCTTC
>.|TRBJ2-7|TRBV4-2|.
CASSQQDYEQYF
TGTGCCAGCAGCCAGCAGGACTACGAGCAGTACTTC
>TRBD1|TRBJ1-1|TRBV7-9|.
CASSSGQGARAFF
TGTGCCAGCAGCTCGGGACAGGGGGCACGAGCTTTCTTT
>TRBD2|TRBJ2-3|TRBV5-6|.
CASSSGLRAADTQYF
TGTGCCAGCAGCTCGGGACTACGGGCGGCAGATACGCAGTATTTT
>.|TRBJ2-2|TRBV29-1|.
CSFLRDSNTGELFF
TGCAGCTTTTTGCGGGACAGCAACACCGGGGAGCTGTTTTTT
>.|TRBJ1-2|TRBV27|.
CASSLSWGQVQGYTF
TGTGCCAGCAGTTTATCATGGGGGCAGGTTCAGGGCTACACCTTC
>.|TRBJ1-2|TRBV7-8|.
CASSLARQGFSFAYGYTF
TGTGCCAGCAGCTTAGCGCGTCAGGGATTTAGCTTCGCTTATGGCTACACCTTC
>.|TRBJ1-4|TRBV24-1|few
CATSDSGSFNEKLFF
TGTGCCACCAGTGATTCCGGGAGTTTTAATGAAAAACTGTTTTTT
>.|TRBJ2-7|TRBV2|many
CASVPEANEQYF
TGTGCCAGCGTGCCGGAGGCGAACGAGCAGTACTTC
>.|TRBJ1-1|TRBV12-3/TRBV12-4|.
CASSFVRDTEAFF
TGTGCCAGCAGTTTCGTAAGAGACACTGAAGCTTTCTTT
>.|TRBJ1-5|TRBV30|.
CAWTGEGNQPQHF
TGTGCCTGGACAGGGGAAGGCAATCAGCCCCAGCATTTT
>TRBD1|TRBJ1-5|TRBV7-2|.
CASSFGQGKGQPQHF
TGTGCCAGCAGTTTCGGACAGGGGAAGGGTCAGCCCCAGCATTTT
>TRBD2|TRBJ2-5|TRBV5-4|.
CASSPGTSGETQYF
TGTGCCAGCAGCCCTGGGACTAGTGGTGAGACCCAGTACTTC
>.|TRBJ2-2|TRBV5-6|.
CASSQGLNTGELFF
TGTGCCAGCAGCCAGGGATTGAACACCGGGGAGCTGTTTTTT